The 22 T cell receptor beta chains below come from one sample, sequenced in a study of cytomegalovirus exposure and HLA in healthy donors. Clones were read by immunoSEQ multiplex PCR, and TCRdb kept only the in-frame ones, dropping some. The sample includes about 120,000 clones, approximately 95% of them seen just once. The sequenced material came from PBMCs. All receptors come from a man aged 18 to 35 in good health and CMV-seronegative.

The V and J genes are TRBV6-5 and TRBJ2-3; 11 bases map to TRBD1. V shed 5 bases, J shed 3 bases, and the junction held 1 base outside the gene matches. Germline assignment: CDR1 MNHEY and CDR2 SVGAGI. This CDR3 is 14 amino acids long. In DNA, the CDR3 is TGTGCCAGCAGTCGGGACAGGGGGACAGATACGCAGTATTTT. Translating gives CASSRDRGTDTQYF.

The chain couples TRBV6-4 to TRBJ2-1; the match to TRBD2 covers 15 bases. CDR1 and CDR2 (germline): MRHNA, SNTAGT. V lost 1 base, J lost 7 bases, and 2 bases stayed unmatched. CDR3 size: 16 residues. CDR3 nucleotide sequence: TGTGCCAGCAGTGACTTAGGGACTAGCGGGAGGAATGAGCAGTTCTTC. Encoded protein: CASSDLGTSGRNEQFF.

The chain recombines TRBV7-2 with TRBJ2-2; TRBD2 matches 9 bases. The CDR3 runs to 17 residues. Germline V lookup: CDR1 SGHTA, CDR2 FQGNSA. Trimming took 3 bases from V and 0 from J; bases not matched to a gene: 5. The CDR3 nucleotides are TGTGCCAGCAGCTTCTTAGCTAGCGGGACGAACACCGGGGAGCTGTTTTTT. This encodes CASSFLASGTNTGELFF.

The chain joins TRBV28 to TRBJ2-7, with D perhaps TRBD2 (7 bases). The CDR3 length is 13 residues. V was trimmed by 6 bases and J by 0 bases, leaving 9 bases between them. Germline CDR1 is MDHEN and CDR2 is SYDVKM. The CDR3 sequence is CASRGGLSYEQYF. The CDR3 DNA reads TGTGCCAGCAGGGGGGGGCTCTCCTACGAGCAGTACTTC.

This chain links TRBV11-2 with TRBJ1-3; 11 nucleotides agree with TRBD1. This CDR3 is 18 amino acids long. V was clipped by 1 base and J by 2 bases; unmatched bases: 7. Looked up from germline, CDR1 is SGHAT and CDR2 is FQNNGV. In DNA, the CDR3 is TGTGCCAGCAGCTTAGTATTCGGGACAGGGGGAGCTGGAAACACCATATATTTT. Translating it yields CASSLVFGTGGAGNTIYF.

The CDR3 bases are TGCGCCAGCAGCCAAGAGGCCAACTACAATGAGCAGTTCTTC. This sequence encodes CASSQEANYNEQFF. The V gene is TRBV4-1, the J gene TRBJ2-1; D gene uncertain. The germline gives CDR1 MGHRA, CDR2 YSYEKL. The CDR3 is made up of 14 amino acids. V dropped 0 bases and J dropped 3 bases, with 6 bases sitting between them.

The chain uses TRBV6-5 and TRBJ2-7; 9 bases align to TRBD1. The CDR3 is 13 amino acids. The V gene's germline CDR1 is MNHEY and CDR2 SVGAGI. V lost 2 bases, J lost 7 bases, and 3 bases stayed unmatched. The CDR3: CASSYTDRGEQYF. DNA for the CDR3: TGTGCCAGCAGTTACACGGACAGGGGAGAGCAGTACTTC.

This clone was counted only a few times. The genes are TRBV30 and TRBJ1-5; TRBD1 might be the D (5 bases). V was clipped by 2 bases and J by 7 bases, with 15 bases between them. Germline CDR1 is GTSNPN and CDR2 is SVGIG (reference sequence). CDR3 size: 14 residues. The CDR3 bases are TGTGCCTGGAGTTCTTCGCCCGGGGGACAGCCCCAGCATTTT. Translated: CAWSSSPGGQPQHF.

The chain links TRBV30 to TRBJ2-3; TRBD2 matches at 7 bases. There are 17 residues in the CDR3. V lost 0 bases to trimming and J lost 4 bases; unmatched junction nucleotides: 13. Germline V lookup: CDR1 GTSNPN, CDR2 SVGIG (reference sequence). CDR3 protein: CAWSVGAAGVGADTQYF. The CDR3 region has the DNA TGTGCCTGGAGTGTTGGAGCGGCGGGAGTTGGGGCAGATACGCAGTATTTT.

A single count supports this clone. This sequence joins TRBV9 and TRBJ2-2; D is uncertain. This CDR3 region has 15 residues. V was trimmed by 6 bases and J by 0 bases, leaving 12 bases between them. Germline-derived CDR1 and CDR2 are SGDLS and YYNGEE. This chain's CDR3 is CASKLGASNTGELFF. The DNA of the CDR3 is TGTGCCAGCAAATTAGGAGCGTCGAACACCGGGGAGCTGTTTTTT. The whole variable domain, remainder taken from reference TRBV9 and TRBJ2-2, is DSGVTQTPKHLITATGQRVTLRCSPRSGDLSVYWYQQSLDQGLQFLIQYYNGEERAKGNILERFSAQQFPDLHSELNLSSLELGDSALYFCASKLGASNTGELFFGEGSRLTVL.

CDR3 sequence reads: CTSRGPQLAGGPGTGELFF. CDR3 in DNA: TGCACCAGCAGGGGGCCTCAACTAGCGGGAGGGCCGGGCACCGGGGAGCTGTTTTTT. This rearrangement joins TRBV1 to TRBJ2-2; the table assigns TRBD2, which was not confirmed against the DNA. TRBV1 is recorded as a pseudogene. CDR3 length: 19 amino acids.

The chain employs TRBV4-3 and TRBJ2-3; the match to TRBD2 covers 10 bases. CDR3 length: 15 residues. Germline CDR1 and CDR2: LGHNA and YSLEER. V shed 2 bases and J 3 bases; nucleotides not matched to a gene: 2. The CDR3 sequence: CASSQSGRGTDTQYF. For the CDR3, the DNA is TGCGCCAGCAGCCAAAGCGGGAGGGGGACAGATACGCAGTATTTT.

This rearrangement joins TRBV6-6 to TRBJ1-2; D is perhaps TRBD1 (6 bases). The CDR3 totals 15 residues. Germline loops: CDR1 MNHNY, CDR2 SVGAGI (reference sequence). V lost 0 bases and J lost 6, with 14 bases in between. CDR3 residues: CASSYSPGQPHGYTF. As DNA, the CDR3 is TGTGCCAGCAGTTACTCTCCGGGACAACCTCATGGCTACACCTTC.

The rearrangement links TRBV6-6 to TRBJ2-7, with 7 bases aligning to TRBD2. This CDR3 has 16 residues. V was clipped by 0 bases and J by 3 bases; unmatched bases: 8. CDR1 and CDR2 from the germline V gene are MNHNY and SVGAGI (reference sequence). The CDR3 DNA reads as TGTGCCAGCAGTTACTCGAGGAGGGAGGGCGGCTACGAGCAGTACTTC. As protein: CASSYSRREGGYEQYF.

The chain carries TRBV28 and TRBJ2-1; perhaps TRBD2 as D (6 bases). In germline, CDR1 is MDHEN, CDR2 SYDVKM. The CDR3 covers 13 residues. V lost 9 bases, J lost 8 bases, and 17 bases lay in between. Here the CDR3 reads CARGGGAGYEQFF. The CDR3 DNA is TGTGCCAGGGGAGGTGGGGCTGGCTATGAGCAGTTCTTC.

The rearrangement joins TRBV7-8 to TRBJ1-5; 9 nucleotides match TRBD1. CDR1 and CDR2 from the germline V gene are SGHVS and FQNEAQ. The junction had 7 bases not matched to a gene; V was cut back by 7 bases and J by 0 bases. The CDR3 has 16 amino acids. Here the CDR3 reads CASIRTGDYSNQPQHF. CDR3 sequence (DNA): TGTGCCAGCATAAGGACAGGGGACTATAGCAATCAGCCCCAGCATTTT.

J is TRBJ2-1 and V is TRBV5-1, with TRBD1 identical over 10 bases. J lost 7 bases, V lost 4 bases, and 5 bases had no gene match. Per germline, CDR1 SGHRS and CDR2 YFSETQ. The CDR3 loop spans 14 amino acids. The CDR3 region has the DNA TGCGCCAGCAGCCCCTGGACAGGGGGGAATGAGCAGTTCTTC. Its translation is CASSPWTGGNEQFF.

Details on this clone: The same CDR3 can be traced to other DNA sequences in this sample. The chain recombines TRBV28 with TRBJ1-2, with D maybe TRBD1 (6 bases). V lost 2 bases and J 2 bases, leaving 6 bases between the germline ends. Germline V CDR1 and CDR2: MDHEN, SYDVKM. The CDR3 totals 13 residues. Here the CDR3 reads CASSLGQNYGYTF. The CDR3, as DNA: TGTGCCAGCAGTTTAGGACAGAACTATGGCTACACCTTC.

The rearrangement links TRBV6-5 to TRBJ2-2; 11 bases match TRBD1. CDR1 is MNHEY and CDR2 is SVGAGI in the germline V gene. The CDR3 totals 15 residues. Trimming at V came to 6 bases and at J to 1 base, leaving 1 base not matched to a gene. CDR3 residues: CASRDRGQNTGELFF. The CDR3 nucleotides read TGTGCCAGCAGGGACAGGGGGCAGAACACCGGGGAGCTGTTTTTT.

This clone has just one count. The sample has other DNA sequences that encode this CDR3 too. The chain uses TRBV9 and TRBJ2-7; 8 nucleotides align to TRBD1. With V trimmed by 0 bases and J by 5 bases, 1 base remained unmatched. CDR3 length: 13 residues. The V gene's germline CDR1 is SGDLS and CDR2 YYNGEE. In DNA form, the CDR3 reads TGTGCCAGCAGCGTAGGACAGGGGAACGAGCAGTACTTC. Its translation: CASSVGQGNEQYF.

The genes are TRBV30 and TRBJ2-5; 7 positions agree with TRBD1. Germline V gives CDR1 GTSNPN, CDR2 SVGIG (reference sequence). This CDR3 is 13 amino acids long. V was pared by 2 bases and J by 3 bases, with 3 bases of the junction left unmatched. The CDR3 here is CAWSHGTEETQYF. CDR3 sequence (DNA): TGTGCCTGGAGTCACGGGACAGAAGAGACCCAGTACTTC.

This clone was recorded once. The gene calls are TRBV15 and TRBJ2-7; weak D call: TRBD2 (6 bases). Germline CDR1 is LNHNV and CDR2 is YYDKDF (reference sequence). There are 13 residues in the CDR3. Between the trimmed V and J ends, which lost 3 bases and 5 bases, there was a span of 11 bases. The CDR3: CATSSGRGNEQYF. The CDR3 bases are TGTGCCACCAGCAGCGGGAGAGGCAACGAGCAGTACTTC.